A single T cell receptor beta chain is shown here with its context. Its antigen remains unidentified. Researchers prepared the TCRbeta library using unique molecular identifiers, the study reports. TCRdb reprocessed the PCR reads via MiXCR and lists one record per CDR3 protein. The table has approximately 500,000 distinct CDR3 sequences, over 25% seen once. V was cut by 5 bases and J by 1 base, with 12 bases left in between. This CDR3 comprises 15 residues. Germline-derived CDR1 and CDR2 are SGHAT and FQNNGV. This record comes from a study of T-cell reconstitution after alpha-beta-depleted transplantation in children. Study outcomes and limitations: As was reported, about two months after transplant, alpha-beta T cells came from several hundred expanded graft clones. By one year post-transplant, T-cell counts and diversity largely arose from T cells that were newly produced. Surviving recipient cells, namely T cells and thymic progenitors, were the source of high day-60 TCRbeta diversity in some patients.

This clonotype was sampled from a boy under two years old with Wiskott-Aldrich syndrome, due to receive a stem cell transplant. Sequenced material: PBMCs, taken before TCRalphabeta/CD19-depleted stem cell transplant. The rearrangement links TRBV11-2 to TRBJ2-4; D is possibly TRBD1 (6 bases). The CDR3 DNA sequence: TGTGCCAGCAGCCAACAGGGCTTGGCCAAAAACATTCAGTACTTC. This sequence encodes CASSQQGLAKNIQYF.